This record looks at one TCR beta chain sequence and its context. In the original workflow: Quantification of nucleated cells was approximated via reference gene primer amplification. TCRdb's table, derived via immunoSEQ multiplex PCR, lists solely in-frame clones and lacks some. V and J calls and clone size are copied from that table; D and trimming were computed from the DNA. The data contain approximately 190,000 clones, 80% to 90% of them singletons. Germline V gives CDR1 KGHDR, CDR2 SFDVKD. CDR3 size: 14 residues. Deletions cut 5 bases from V and 2 bases from J, with 11 bases between. The data are from a study of blood T cell repertoires in COVID-19. Study-wide context: Samples of COVID-19 (acute and convalescent) were obtained from the United States, Italy and Spain. Sample material is recorded as cDNA or gDNA derived from T cells, B-cell-depleted T cells, or PBMCs.

This chain connects TRBV24-1 to TRBJ2-5, with D possibly being TRBD1 (6 bases). The specimen sequenced was peripheral blood. This TCR came from an older man with acute or convalescent COVID-19. In DNA form, the CDR3 reads TGTGCCACCAGTGCGGACAGCGGACAAGAGACCCAGTACTTC. Its protein product is CATSADSGQETQYF.